The rows below give T cell receptor beta chains drawn from one sample of a study of sequential checkpoint blockade in melanoma. Data came from immunoSEQ multiplex PCR; TCRdb stores just in-frame clones and leaves some out. The sample contains under 2,500 clones, approximately 30% of which appear only once. Sequenced here: tumor tissue (inferred from file names), sampled from a patient given nivolumab and ipilimumab in sequence. The source is a human donor with melanoma. Both conserved end residues are part of each CDR3. The D gene is left open where the match is weak. Not every row has a clone size; where given, it reads once, few, many or a size class.

clone size	D gene	V gene	J gene	CDR3 DNA	CDR3 protein
.	.	TRBV6-8	TRBJ2-1	TGTGCCAGCACCGCCTCGGGGGCGAAGGATGAGCAGTTCTTC	CASTASGAKDEQFF
few	.	TRBV28	TRBJ1-1	TGTGCCAGCGCTTGGGGACTAAACACTGAAGCTTTCTTT	CASAWGLNTEAFF
once	TRBD1	TRBV18	TRBJ1-1	TGTGCCAGCTCGCTACAGGGGGGAGAGTACACTGAAGCTTTCTTT	CASSLQGGEYTEAFF
medium-sized	.	TRBV11-3	TRBJ1-1	TGTGCCAGCAGCGCGGCGCGTGGGGGCCACACTGAAGCTTTCTTT	CASSAARGGHTEAFF
.	.	TRBV23-1	TRBJ2-3	TGCGCCAGCAGCGCGGGCGGCACAGATACGCAGTATTTT	CASSAGGTDTQYF
.	TRBD1	TRBV9	TRBJ1-6	TGTGCCAGCAGTGGGACAGGGAGGGAGGATTCACCCCTCCACTTT	CASSGTGREDSPLHF
few	TRBD2	TRBV29-1	TRBJ2-1	TGCAGCGTTGTCGGGGGGGACTCCTACAATGAGCAGTTCTTC	CSVVGGDSYNEQFF
.	.	TRBV5-1	TRBJ1-4	TGCGCCAGCAGCTGGACTGCAACTAATGAAAAACTGTTTTTT	CASSWTATNEKLFF
.	.	TRBV6-8	TRBJ1-5	TGTGCCATCAGTCAGGGAGGTCAGCCCCAGCATTTT	CAISQGGQPQHF
medium-sized	.	TRBV6-8	TRBJ2-1	TGTGCCAGCAGTTACTGGGGGGGCGAAGAGCAGTTCTTC	CASSYWGGEEQFF
.	TRBD1	TRBV19	TRBJ1-2	TGTGCCAGTCGAGGGACAGCAAACTATGGCTACACCTTC	CASRGTANYGYTF
medium-sized	TRBD1	TRBV6-8	TRBJ2-1	TGTGCCAGCAGTCGACCGGGACAGGGTGACAATGAGCAGTTCTTC	CASSRPGQGDNEQFF
.	.	TRBV2	TRBJ1-2	TGTGCCAGCAGTGAATATGGTGAGGGCTACACCTTC	CASSEYGEGYTF
few	.	TRBV5-1	TRBJ1-1	TGCGCCAGCAGCACGGTTACGGTAGGCCCCTCTGAAGCTTTCTTT	CASSTVTVGPSEAFF
.	TRBD1	TRBV6-7	TRBJ2-5	TGTGCCAGCAGTTACTCGCCACAGGGGTCGGAGACCCAGTACTTC	CASSYSPQGSETQYF
.	.	TRBV6-8	TRBJ2-7	TGTGCCAGCAGTTACTCGAGGGCACTTGTCCACGAGCAGTACTTC	CASSYSRALVHEQYF
.	.	TRBV14	TRBJ1-2	TGTGCCAGCAGCCCCCGGCCAATGTATGGCTACACCTTC	CASSPRPMYGYTF
.	TRBD2	TRBV11-3	TRBJ2-2	TGTGCCAGCAGCCCTGAGACTAGCCCCGGGGAGCTGTTTTTT	CASSPETSPGELFF
.	.	TRBV7-6	TRBJ1-6	TGTGCCAGCAGCTGGGGACAATTTTCAGAGGTGCGAGATTCACCCCTCCACTTT	CASSWGQFSEVRDSPLHF
few	.	TRBV14	TRBJ1-2	TGTGCCAGCAGCCAAGATGGGACGGACAACTATGGCTACACCTTC	CASSQDGTDNYGYTF
few	.	TRBV1	TRBJ1-6	TGCACCAGCAGCCGACCTGGGGGTAGTTCACCCCTCCACTTT	CTSSRPGGSSPLHF
medium-sized	TRBD1	TRBV11-3	TRBJ1-1	TGTGCCAGCAGCTTGCAGGGGGCGAACACTGAAGCTTTCTTT	CASSLQGANTEAFF
few	.	TRBV11-3	TRBJ1-4	TGTGCCAGCAGACGGAGAGCCGGTGAGGATGAAAAACTGTTTTTT	CASRRRAGEDEKLFF
.	TRBD1	TRBV28	TRBJ2-7	TGTGCCAGCAGTTTACCGACAGGGGGTTACGAGCAGTACTTC	CASSLPTGGYEQYF
few	.	TRBV18	TRBJ2-2	TGTGCCAGCTCACCGCGGTGGGGCTCGGTCGGGGAGCTGTTTTTT	CASSPRWGSVGELFF
.	.	TRBV4-1	TRBJ1-3	TGCGCCAGCAGCCAAGAGGGAAGGCAGGGAAACACCATATATTTT	CASSQEGRQGNTIYF
.	.	TRBV6-9	TRBJ1-6	TGTGCCAGCAGTTCCGAGCTGGAAGCAGGAATACCCCTCCACTTT	CASSSELEAGIPLHF
.	.	TRBV5-1	TRBJ1-4	TGCGCCAGCAGCTTGGAAGGGCCGCGGGAAAAACTGTTTTTT	CASSLEGPREKLFF
.	TRBD1	TRBV27	TRBJ1-6	TGTGCCAGCAGTGGCCCGGACAGGGTCGATTCACCCCTCCACTTT	CASSGPDRVDSPLHF